Shown below are 21 T cell receptor beta chains from a single sample sequenced in a study of T cell responses to AZD1222 COVID-19 vaccine. Some clones are missing from TCRdb's copy, which holds only in-frame ones; the method was immunoSEQ multiplex PCR. The sample carries about 120,000 clones, approximately 94% recorded once. The sample here was peripheral blood, taken 28 days after the second AZD1222 dose. All receptors derive from an adult who received the AZD1222 COVID-19 vaccine.

The V call is TRBV5-1, the J call TRBJ1-2, with no clear D. Deletions cut 1 base from V and 2 bases from J, with 9 bases between. The length of the CDR3 is 14 residues. CDR1 SGHRS and CDR2 YFSETQ come from the germline V gene. CDR3 DNA: TGCGCCAGCAGCTTGTCGTCAGACAACTATGGCTACACCTTC. Amino acid sequence: CASSLSSDNYGYTF.

The genes are TRBV28 and TRBJ2-7; TRBD1 matches at 7 bases. CDR3 size: 16 residues. The germline V gene has CDR1 MDHEN and CDR2 SYDVKM. V trimming: 6 bases; J trimming: 1 base; junction bases outside the gene matches: 12. The CDR3 DNA reads TGTGCCAGCAGCACGACAGGGTTTGTTAGATCCTACGAGCAGTACTTC. This gives the protein CASSTTGFVRSYEQYF.

This clone has just one count. The CDR3 reads CASSQRGTAETQYF. The CDR3 nucleotides read TGCGCCAGCAGCCAACGGGGGACAGCGGAGACCCAGTACTTC. This chain connects TRBV5-1 to TRBJ2-5; weak D call: TRBD1 (7 bases). The germline V and J ends were trimmed by 4 bases and 5 bases, with 15 bases remaining between them. The germline V gene has CDR1 SGHRS and CDR2 YFSETQ. CDR3 size: 14 residues. Based on the CDR3 plus reference TRBV5-1 and TRBJ2-5, the full variable domain is KAGVTQTPRYLIKTRGQQVTLSCSPISGHRSVSWYQQTPGQGLQFLFEYFSETQRNKGNFPGRFSGRQFSNSRSEMNVSTLELGDSALYLCASSQRGTAETQYFGPGTRLLVL.

This clone is a singleton in its sample. This rearrangement joins TRBV4-1 to TRBJ1-2; weak D call: TRBD1 (6 bases). The CDR3 is 15 amino acids. The V and J ends lost 2 bases and 4 bases respectively, with 14 bases between them. Germline loops: CDR1 MGHRA, CDR2 YSYEKL. CDR3: CASSQNVDSRYGYTF. Written as DNA, the CDR3 is TGCGCCAGCAGCCAAAATGTGGACAGCCGCTATGGCTACACCTTC.

The V and J genes are TRBV7-8 and TRBJ1-6; perhaps TRBD1 as D (5 bases). The CDR3 is 16 residues long. Trimming removed 0 bases at V and 6 bases at J, with 12 bases between. The germline V gene encodes CDR1 SGHVS and CDR2 FQNEAQ. CDR3 sequence reads: CASSLAPGGANSPLHF. Here the CDR3 DNA reads TGTGCCAGCAGCTTAGCCCCAGGAGGGGCTAATTCACCCCTCCACTTT.

The chain carries TRBV7-2 and TRBJ2-3, with 7 bases that match TRBD2. The CDR3 extends over 16 amino acids. J lost 1 base, V lost 2 bases, and 6 bases had no gene match. Germline V gives CDR1 SGHTA, CDR2 FQGNSA. The CDR3 nucleotides read TGTGCCAGCAGCTTAATTTCCGCGGGAGGCACAGATACGCAGTATTTT. As protein: CASSLISAGGTDTQYF.

The chain joins TRBV19 to TRBJ2-2, with 7 bases identical to TRBD1. Germline V gene lookup returns CDR1 LNHDA and CDR2 SQIVND (reference sequence). J gave up 3 bases and V 5 bases, and 12 bases lay outside the gene matches. The length of the CDR3 is 17 residues. The CDR3: CASSPRGQAEDTGELFF. CDR3 bases: TGTGCCAGTAGTCCCCGAGGACAGGCGGAGGACACCGGGGAGCTGTTTTTT.

The chain links TRBV7-6 to TRBJ1-1; D unclear. The CDR3 is 13 residues long. V lost 1 base to trimming and J lost 2 bases, with 5 bases between them. CDR1 SGHVS and CDR2 FNYEAQ come from the germline V gene. CDR3: CASSLEGNTEAFF. As DNA, the CDR3 is TGTGCCAGCAGCTTAGAGGGAAACACTGAAGCTTTCTTT.

This rearrangement joins TRBV3-1 (or the pseudogene TRBV3-2) to TRBJ1-6, with D unclear. The CDR3 runs to 15 residues. The V and J ends lost 2 bases and 7 bases respectively, with 12 bases between them. Germline V gene sequence: CDR1 LGHDT, CDR2 YNNKEL (reference sequence). The CDR3: CASSQRPLDNSPLHF. CDR3 DNA: TGTGCCAGCAGCCAAAGGCCACTAGACAATTCACCCCTCCACTTT.

The gene calls are TRBV5-6 and TRBJ1-1, with D uncertain. Trimming took 0 bases from V and 0 from J, leaving 3 bases between them. Germline CDR1 is SGHDT and CDR2 is YYEEEE. The length of the CDR3 is 13 residues. The CDR3 here is CASSLGMNTEAFF. In DNA, the CDR3 is TGTGCCAGCAGCTTGGGCATGAACACTGAAGCTTTCTTT.

The chain uses TRBV29-1 and TRBJ2-7; TRBD1 agrees at 7 bases. The CDR3 is 12 residues long. Germline values: CDR1 SQVTM, CDR2 ANQGSEA. Trimming cost V 5 bases and J 3 bases; bases outside gene matches: 4. The CDR3 coding sequence is TGCAGCGTTAGAACAGGGGTCTACGAGCAGTACTTC. This codes for CSVRTGVYEQYF.

The J gene is TRBJ1-1, the V gene TRBV13, with D perhaps TRBD1 (6 bases). V was clipped by 3 bases and J by 4 bases, with 12 bases between them. CDR1 is PRHDT and CDR2 is FYEKMQ in the germline V gene (reference sequence). The CDR3 loop spans 14 amino acids. The CDR3 DNA is TGTGCCAGCAGCTTGGGGGCCAGGGTCACTGAAGCTTTCTTT. Translated, it gives CASSLGARVTEAFF.

This chain links TRBV14 with TRBJ1-1; D is undetermined. The V end was cut by 1 base, the J end by 0 bases, with 6 bases between. The CDR3 runs 14 residues. Germline V gives CDR1 SGHDN, CDR2 FVKESK. The CDR3 sequence is CASSQVGMNTEAFF. The CDR3 nucleotides are TGTGCCAGCAGCCAAGTTGGGATGAACACTGAAGCTTTCTTT.

This chain links TRBV6-5 with TRBJ1-2, with a weak D call TRBD1 (6 bases). Between the trimmed V and J ends, which lost 9 bases and 7 bases, there was a span of 12 bases. The CDR3 sequence is 11 residues long. Looked up from germline, CDR1 is MNHEY and CDR2 is SVGAGI. CDR3 in amino acids: CASTTGLGYTF. DNA of the CDR3: TGTGCCAGTACTACAGGGCTTGGCTACACCTTC.

The chain combines TRBV5-1 with TRBJ2-5, with D hard to call. CDR1 and CDR2 (germline): SGHRS, YFSETQ. Between the trimmed V and J ends, which lost 0 bases and 1 base, there was a span of 13 bases. This CDR3 spans 16 amino acids. CDR3 nucleotide sequence: TGCGCCAGCAGCTTGGTCCCCTTAAGCCTCCAAGAGACCCAGTACTTC. Translation: CASSLVPLSLQETQYF.

This chain joins TRBV6-2 or TRBV6-3 and TRBJ2-3, with 12 bases aligning to TRBD2. Trimming cost V 2 bases and J 0 bases; bases outside gene matches: 9. CDR1 and CDR2 (germline): MNHEY, SVGEGT. The CDR3 is 19 amino acids. The CDR3: CASSYPLAGGHLSTDTQYF. The CDR3 nucleotides are TGTGCCAGCAGTTACCCGCTAGCGGGAGGGCATCTTAGCACAGATACGCAGTATTTT.

This clone was found once. This chain connects TRBV3-1 (or the pseudogene TRBV3-2) to TRBJ1-6; D is unresolved. This CDR3 has 20 amino acids. V was cut by 1 base and J by 0 bases, with 19 bases left in between. Looked up from germline, CDR1 is LGHDT and CDR2 is YNNKEL (reference sequence). In DNA form, the CDR3 reads TGTGCCAGCAGCCAAGGTCCCCCGAATAGAGCAAGCTCCTATAATTCACCCCTCCACTTT. Translation: CASSQGPPNRASSYNSPLHF.

As regards this clone: Distinct nucleotide sequences in the sample also encode this CDR3. The CDR3 loop reads CASSLYTDTQYF. For the CDR3, the DNA is TGTGCCAGCAGCCTATACACAGATACGCAGTATTTT. The chain links TRBV7-2 to TRBJ2-3; no definite D call. Germline V lookup: CDR1 SGHTA, CDR2 FQGNSA. This CDR3 spans 12 amino acids. V lost 5 bases to trimming and J lost 2 bases, with 5 bases between them.

On this clone: This sample includes further DNA sequences coding for the same CDR3. CDR3 loop: CASSYTGELFF. In DNA form, the CDR3 reads TGTGCCAGCAGTTACACCGGGGAGCTGTTTTTT. The chain employs TRBV12-3 or TRBV12-4 and TRBJ2-2; D uncertain. The V end was cut by 4 bases, the J end by 3 bases, with 0 bases between. This CDR3 comprises 11 residues.

The chain carries TRBV6-5 and TRBJ2-1, with D possibly being TRBD1 or TRBD2 (5 bases each). Germline lookup yields CDR1 MNHEY and CDR2 SVGAGI. This CDR3 spans 14 amino acids. V lost 6 bases, J lost 2 bases, and 11 bases lay in between. The chain's CDR3 is CASRGDQAYNEQFF. The CDR3 nucleotides read TGTGCCAGCAGGGGGGACCAGGCCTACAATGAGCAGTTCTTC.

This clone came up a few times. V usage is TRBV7-2 and J usage is TRBJ1-6, with 8 positions matching TRBD1. CDR1 SGHTA and CDR2 FQGNSA come from the germline V gene. The J segment lost 3 bases and the V segment lost 1 base, leaving 2 bases of the junction unmatched. This CDR3 region has 16 residues. The CDR3 here is CASSLEGQGYNSPLHF. CDR3 bases: TGTGCCAGCAGCTTAGAAGGACAGGGCTATAATTCACCCCTCCACTTT.